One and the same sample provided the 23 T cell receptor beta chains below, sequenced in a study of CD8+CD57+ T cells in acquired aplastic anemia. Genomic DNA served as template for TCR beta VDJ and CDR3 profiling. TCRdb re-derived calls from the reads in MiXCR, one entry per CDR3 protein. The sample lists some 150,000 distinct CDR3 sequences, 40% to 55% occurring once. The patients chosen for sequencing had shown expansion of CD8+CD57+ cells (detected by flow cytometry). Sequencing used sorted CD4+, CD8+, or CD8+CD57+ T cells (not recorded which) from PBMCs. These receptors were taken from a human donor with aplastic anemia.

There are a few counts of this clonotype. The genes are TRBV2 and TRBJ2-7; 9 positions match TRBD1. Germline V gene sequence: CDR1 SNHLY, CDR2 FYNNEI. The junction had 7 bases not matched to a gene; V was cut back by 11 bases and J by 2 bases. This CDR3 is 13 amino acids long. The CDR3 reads CALLDRGTYEQYF. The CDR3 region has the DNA TGTGCCCTACTGGACAGGGGAACCTACGAGCAGTACTTC.

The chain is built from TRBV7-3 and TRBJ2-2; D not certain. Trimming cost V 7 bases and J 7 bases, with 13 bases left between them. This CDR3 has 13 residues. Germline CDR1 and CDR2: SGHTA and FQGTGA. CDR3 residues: CASTLIRGGELFF. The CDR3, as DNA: TGTGCCAGCACCCTTATCCGCGGCGGGGAGCTGTTTTTT.

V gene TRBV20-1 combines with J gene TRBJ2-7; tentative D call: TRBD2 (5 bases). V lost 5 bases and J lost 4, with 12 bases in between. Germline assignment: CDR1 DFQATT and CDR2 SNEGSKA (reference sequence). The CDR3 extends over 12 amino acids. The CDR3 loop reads CSASSGGYEQYF. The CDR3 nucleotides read TGCAGTGCTTCCAGCGGTGGGTACGAGCAGTACTTC.

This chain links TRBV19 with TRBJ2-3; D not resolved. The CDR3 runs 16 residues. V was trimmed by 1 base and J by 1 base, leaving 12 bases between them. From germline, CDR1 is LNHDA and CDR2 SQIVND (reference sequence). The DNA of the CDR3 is TGTGCCAGTAGTATAGTAGGGATCTTCGGCACAGATACGCAGTATTTT. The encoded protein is CASSIVGIFGTDTQYF.

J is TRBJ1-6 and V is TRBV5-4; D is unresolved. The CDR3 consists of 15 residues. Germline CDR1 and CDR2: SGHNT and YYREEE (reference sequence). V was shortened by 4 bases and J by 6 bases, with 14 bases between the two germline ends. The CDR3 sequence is CASSISRDTNSPLHF. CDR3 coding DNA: TGTGCCAGCAGCATCTCCCGGGATACTAATTCACCCCTCCACTTT.

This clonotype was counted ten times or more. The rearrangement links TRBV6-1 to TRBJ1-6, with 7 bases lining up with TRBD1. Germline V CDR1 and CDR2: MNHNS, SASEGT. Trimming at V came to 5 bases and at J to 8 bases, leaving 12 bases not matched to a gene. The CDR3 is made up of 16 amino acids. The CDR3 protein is CASSRDTGTAHSPLHF. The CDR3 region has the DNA TGTGCCAGCAGTAGAGACACCGGGACAGCTCATTCACCCCTCCACTTT.

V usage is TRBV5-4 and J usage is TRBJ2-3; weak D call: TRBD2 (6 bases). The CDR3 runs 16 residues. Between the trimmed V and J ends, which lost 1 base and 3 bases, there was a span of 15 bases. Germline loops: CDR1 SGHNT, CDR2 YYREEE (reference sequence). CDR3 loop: CASSLKLAGGTDTQYF. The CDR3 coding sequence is TGTGCCAGCAGCTTGAAACTAGCCGGAGGTACAGATACGCAGTATTTT.

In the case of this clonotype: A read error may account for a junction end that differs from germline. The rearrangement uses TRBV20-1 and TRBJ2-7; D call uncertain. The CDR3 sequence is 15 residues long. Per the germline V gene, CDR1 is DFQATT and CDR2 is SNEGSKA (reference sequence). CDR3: CSARDGPVDSYGQYF. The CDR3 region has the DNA TGCAGTGCTAGAGATGGGCCAGTTGACTCCTACGGGCAGTACTTC.

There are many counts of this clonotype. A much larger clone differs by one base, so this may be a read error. Here the CDR3 reads CASAADQGTQYF. The CDR3 DNA reads as TGTGCTAGCGCAGCGGACCAAGGGACCCAGTACTTC. This chain connects TRBV7-7 to TRBJ2-5, with D possibly being TRBD2 (5 bases). Germline lookup yields CDR1 SSHAT and CDR2 FNYEAQ (reference sequence). This CDR3 has 12 residues.

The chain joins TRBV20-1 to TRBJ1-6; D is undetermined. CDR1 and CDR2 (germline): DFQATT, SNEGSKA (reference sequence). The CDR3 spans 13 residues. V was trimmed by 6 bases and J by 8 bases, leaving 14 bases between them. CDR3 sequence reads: CSAQSMRYSPLHF. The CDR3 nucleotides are TGCAGTGCCCAGTCCATGAGATATTCACCCCTCCACTTT.

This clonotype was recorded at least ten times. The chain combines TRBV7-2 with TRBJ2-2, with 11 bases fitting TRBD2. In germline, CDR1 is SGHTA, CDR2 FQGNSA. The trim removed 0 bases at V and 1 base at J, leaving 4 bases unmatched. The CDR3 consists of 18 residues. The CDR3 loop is CASSLAGLAGGNTGELFF. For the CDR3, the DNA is TGTGCCAGCAGCTTAGCTGGCCTAGCGGGGGGGAACACCGGGGAGCTGTTTTTT.

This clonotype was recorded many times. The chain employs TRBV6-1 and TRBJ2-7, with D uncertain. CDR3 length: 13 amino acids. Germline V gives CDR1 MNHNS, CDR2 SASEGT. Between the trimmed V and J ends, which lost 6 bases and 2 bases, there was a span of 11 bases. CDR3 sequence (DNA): TGTGCCAGCAGGTCCCTTTTACCCTACGAGCAGTACTTC. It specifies CASRSLLPYEQYF.

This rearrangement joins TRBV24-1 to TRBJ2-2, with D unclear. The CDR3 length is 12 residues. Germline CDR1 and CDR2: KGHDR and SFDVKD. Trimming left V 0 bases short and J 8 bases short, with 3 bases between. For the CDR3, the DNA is TGTGCCACCAGTGATTTGCGGGGGGAGCTGTTTTTT. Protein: CATSDLRGELFF.

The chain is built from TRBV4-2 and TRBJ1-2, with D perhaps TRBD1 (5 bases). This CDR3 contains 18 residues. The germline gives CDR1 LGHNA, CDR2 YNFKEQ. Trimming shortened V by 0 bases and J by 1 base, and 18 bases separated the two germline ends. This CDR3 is CASSQDLAGTGFNYGYTF. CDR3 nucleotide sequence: TGTGCCAGCAGCCAAGATCTGGCTGGGACGGGTTTTAACTATGGCTACACCTTC.

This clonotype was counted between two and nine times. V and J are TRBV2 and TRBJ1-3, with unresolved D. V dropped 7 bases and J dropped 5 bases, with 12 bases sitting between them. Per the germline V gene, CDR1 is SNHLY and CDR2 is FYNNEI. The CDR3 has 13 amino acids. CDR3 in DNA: TGTGCCAGCATGGAGGGCAGTAGAAACACCATATATTTT. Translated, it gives CASMEGSRNTIYF.

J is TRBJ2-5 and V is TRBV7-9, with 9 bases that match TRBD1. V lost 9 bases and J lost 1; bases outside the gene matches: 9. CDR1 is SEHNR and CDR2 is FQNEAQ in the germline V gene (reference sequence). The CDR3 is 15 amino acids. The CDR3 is CASTTGGKLQETQYF. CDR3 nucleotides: TGTGCCAGTACGACAGGGGGGAAACTCCAAGAGACCCAGTACTTC.

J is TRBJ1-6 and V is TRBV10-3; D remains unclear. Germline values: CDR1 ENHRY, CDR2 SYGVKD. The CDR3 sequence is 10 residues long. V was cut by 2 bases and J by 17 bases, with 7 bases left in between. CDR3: CAISEDRFHF. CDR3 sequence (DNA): TGTGCCATCAGTGAGGATCGCTTCCACTTT.

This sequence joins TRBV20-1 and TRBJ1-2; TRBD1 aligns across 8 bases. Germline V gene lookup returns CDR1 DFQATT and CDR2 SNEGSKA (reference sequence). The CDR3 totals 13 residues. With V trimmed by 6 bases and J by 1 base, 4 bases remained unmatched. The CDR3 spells CSATDRGNYGYTF. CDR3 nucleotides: TGCAGTGCCACCGACAGGGGTAACTATGGCTACACCTTC.

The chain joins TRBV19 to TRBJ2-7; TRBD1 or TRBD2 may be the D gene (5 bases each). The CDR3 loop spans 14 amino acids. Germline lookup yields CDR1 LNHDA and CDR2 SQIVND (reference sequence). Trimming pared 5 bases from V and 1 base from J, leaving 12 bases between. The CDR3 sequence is CASSGRDGSYEQYF. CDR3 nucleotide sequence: TGTGCCAGTAGTGGCCGGGACGGGTCCTACGAGCAGTACTTC.

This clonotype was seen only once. The CDR3 spells CSAEGTSGGGEQYF. The CDR3 DNA reads TGCAGTGCTGAGGGGACTAGCGGGGGGGGCGAGCAGTACTTC. The rearrangement links TRBV20-1 to TRBJ2-7; TRBD2 matches at 16 bases. Germline CDR1 is DFQATT and CDR2 is SNEGSKA (reference sequence). The ends lost 5 bases at V and 6 bases at J; junction bases unmatched: 4. The CDR3 spans 14 residues.

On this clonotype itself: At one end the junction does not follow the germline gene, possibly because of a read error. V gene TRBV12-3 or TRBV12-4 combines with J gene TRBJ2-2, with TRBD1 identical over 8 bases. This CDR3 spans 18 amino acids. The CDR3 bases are TGTGCCAGCAGTTTCGGACCCGGGGGACAGGTCGCCACCCGGGAGCTGTTTTTT. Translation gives CASSFGPGGQVATRELFF.

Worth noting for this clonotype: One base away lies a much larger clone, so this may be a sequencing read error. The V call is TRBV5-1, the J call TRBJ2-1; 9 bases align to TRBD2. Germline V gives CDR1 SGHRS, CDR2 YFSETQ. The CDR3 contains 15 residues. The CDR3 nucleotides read TGCGCCAGCAGCTTGGGAAGCGGGAGGCACAATGAGCGGTTCTTC. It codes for CASSLGSGRHNERFF. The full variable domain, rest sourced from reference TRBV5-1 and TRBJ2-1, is KAGVTQTPRYLIKTRGQQVTLSCSPISGHRSVSWYQQTPGQGLQFLFEYFSETQRNKGNFPGRFSGRQFSNSRSEMNVSTLELGDSALYLCASSLGSGRHNERFFGPGTRLTVL.

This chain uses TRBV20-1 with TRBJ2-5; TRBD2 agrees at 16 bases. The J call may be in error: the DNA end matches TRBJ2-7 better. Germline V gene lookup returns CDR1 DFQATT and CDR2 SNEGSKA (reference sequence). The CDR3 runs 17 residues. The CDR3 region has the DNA TGCAGTGCTTCGGGACTAGCGGGGGGGCAGAACTCCTACGAGCAGTACTTC. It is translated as CSASGLAGGQNSYEQYF.